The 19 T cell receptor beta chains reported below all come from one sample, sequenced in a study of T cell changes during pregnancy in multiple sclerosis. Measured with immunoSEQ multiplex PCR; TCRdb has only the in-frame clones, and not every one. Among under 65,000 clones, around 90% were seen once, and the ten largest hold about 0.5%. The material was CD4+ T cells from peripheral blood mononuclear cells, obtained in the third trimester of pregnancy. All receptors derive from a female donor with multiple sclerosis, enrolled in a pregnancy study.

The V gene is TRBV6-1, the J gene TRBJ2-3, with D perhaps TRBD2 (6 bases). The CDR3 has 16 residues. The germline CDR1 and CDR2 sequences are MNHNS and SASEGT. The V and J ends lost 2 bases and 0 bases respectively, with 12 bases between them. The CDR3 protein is CASSESGGISTDTQYF. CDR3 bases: TGTGCCAGCAGTGAAAGTGGGGGGATCAGCACAGATACGCAGTATTTT.

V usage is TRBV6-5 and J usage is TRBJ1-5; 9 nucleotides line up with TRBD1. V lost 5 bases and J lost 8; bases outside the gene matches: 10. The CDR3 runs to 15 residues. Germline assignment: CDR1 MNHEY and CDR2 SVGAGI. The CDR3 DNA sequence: TGTGCCAGCAGTCCCGGGGGACAGGGCCGGGAGCCCCAGCATTTT. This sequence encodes CASSPGGQGREPQHF.

The DNA of the CDR3 is TGTGCCTGGAGTGTACGGACAGGGTCGGGAGATACGCAGTATTTT. This sequence encodes CAWSVRTGSGDTQYF. V usage is TRBV30 and J usage is TRBJ2-3, with TRBD1 matching 8 bases. The junction had 7 bases not matched to a gene; V was cut back by 0 bases and J by 5 bases. This CDR3 spans 15 amino acids. Looked up from germline, CDR1 is GTSNPN and CDR2 is SVGIG (reference sequence).

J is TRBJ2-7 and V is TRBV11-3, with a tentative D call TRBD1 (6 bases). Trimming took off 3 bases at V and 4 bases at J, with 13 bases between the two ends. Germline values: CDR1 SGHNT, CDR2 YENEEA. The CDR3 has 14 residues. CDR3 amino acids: CASSFIDRRYEQYF. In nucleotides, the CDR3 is TGTGCCAGCAGCTTCATAGACAGGAGATACGAGCAGTACTTC. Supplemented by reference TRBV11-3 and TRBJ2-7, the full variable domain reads EAGVVQSPRYKIIEKKQPVAFWCNPISGHNTLYWYLQNLGQGPELLIRYENEEAVDDSQLPKDRFSAERLKGVDSTLKIQPAELGDSAVYLCASSFIDRRYEQYFGPGTRLTVT.

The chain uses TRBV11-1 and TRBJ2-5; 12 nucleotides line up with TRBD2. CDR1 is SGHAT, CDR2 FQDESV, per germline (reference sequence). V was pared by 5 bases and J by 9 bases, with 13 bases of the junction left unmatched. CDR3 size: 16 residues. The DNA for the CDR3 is TGTGCCAGCAGCCCATGGACTAGCGGGGACCACCCGGCCCAGTACTTC. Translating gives CASSPWTSGDHPAQYF.

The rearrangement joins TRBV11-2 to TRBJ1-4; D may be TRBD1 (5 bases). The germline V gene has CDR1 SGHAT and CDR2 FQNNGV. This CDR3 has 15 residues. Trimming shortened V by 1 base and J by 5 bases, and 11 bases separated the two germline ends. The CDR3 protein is CASSLGGGRNEKLFF. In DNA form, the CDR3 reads TGTGCCAGCAGCTTAGGGGGCGGACGGAATGAAAAACTGTTTTTT.

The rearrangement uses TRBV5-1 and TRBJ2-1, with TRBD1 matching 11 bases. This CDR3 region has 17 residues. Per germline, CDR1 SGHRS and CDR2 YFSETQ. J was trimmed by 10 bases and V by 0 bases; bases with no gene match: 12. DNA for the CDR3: TGCGCCAGCAGCTTGGGGACAGGGGGCGCAGGGATGAGCGAGCAGTTCTTC. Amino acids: CASSLGTGGAGMSEQFF.

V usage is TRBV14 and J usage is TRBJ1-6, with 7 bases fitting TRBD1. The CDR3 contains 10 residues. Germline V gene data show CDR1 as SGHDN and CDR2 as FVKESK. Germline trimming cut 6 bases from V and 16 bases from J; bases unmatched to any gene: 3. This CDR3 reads CASRGQKLHF. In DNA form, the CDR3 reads TGTGCCAGCAGGGGACAGAAGCTCCACTTT.

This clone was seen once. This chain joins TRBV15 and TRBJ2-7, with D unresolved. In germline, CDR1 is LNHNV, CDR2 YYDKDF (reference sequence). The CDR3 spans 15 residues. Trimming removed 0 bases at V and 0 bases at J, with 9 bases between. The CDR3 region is CATSRDQSSSYEQYF. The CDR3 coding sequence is TGTGCCACCAGCAGAGATCAGTCCAGCTCCTACGAGCAGTACTTC.

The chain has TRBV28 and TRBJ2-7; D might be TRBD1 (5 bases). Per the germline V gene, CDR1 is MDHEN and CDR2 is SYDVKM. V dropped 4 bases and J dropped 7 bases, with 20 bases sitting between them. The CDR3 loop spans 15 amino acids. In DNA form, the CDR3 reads TGTGCCAGCAGTTCCATAAGACCGACAGTCAGGGAGCAGTACTTC. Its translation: CASSSIRPTVREQYF.

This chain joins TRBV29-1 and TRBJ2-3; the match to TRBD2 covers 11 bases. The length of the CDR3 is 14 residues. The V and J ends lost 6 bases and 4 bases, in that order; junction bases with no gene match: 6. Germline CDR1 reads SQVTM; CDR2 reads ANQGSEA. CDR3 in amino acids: CSVVTSGISDTQYF. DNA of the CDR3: TGCAGCGTGGTGACTAGCGGGATTTCAGATACGCAGTATTTT.

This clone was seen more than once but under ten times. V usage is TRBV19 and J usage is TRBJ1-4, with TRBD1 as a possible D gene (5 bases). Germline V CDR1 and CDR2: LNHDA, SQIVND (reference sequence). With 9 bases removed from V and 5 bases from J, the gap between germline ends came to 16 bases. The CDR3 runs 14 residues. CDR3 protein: CARDSEGSNEKLFF. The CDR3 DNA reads TGTGCCAGAGACTCGGAGGGGAGCAATGAAAAACTGTTTTTT.

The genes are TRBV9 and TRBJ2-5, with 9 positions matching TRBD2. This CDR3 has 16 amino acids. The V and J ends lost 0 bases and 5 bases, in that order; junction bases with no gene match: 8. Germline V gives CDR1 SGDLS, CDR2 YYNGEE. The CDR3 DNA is TGTGCCAGCAGCGTAGGGGGGCTAGCGGGGATGGAGACCCAGTACTTC. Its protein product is CASSVGGLAGMETQYF.

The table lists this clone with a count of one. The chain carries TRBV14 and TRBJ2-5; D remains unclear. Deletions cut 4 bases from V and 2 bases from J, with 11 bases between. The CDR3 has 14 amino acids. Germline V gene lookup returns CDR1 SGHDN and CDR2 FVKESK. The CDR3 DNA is TGTGCCAGCAGCCTCCGTGGCAGACAAGAGACCCAGTACTTC. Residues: CASSLRGRQETQYF.

The CDR3 DNA reads TGTGCCAGCAGCCATGGGACAGCGAACACTGAAGCTTTCTTT. It encodes CASSHGTANTEAFF. The chain combines TRBV7-9 with TRBJ1-1, with 7 bases fitting TRBD1. The length of the CDR3 is 14 residues. The V segment lost 5 bases and the J segment 1 base; nucleotides outside the gene matches: 4. Germline V gene sequence: CDR1 SEHNR, CDR2 FQNEAQ (reference sequence).

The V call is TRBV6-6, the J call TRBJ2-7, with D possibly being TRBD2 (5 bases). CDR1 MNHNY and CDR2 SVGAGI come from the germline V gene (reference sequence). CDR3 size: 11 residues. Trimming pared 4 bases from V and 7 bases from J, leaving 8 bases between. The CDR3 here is CASSSRGEQYF. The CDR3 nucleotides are TGTGCCAGCAGTTCTAGAGGGGAGCAGTACTTC.

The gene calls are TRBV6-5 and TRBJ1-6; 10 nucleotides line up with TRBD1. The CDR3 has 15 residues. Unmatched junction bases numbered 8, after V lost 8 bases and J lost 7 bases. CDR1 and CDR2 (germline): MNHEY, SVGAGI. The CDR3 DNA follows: TGTGCCAGCGCAACCGGGACAGGGGCCAATTCACCCCTCCACTTT. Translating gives CASATGTGANSPLHF.

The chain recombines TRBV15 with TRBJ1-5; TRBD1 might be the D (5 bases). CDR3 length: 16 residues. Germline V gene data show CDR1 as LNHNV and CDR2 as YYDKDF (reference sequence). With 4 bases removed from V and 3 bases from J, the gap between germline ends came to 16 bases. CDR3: CATSIDSILVNQPQHF. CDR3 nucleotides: TGTGCCACCAGCATAGACAGTATACTAGTCAATCAGCCCCAGCATTTT.

The CDR3 coding sequence is TGTGCCAGCGCCGGGACAGAATACGAGCAGTACTTC. Amino acids: CASAGTEYEQYF. The chain has TRBV2 and TRBJ2-7; 7 positions match TRBD1. The V gene's germline CDR1 is SNHLY and CDR2 FYNNEI. Trimming took 8 bases from V and 4 from J; bases not matched to a gene: 5. The CDR3 runs 12 residues.